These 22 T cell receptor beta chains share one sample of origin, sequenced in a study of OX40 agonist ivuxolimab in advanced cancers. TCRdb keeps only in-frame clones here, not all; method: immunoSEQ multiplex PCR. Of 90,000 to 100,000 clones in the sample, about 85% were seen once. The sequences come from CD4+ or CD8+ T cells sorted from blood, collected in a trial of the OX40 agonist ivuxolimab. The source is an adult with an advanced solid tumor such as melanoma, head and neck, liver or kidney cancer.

The CDR3 sequence: CASRPSGTRDEQYF. CDR3 nucleotides: TGTGCCAGTAGGCCTAGCGGGACTAGGGACGAGCAGTACTTC. The V call is TRBV19, the J call TRBJ2-7; the match to TRBD2 covers 9 bases. Germline loops: CDR1 LNHDA, CDR2 SQIVND (reference sequence). This CDR3 has 14 residues. The junction had 8 bases not matched to a gene; V was cut back by 6 bases and J by 5 bases.

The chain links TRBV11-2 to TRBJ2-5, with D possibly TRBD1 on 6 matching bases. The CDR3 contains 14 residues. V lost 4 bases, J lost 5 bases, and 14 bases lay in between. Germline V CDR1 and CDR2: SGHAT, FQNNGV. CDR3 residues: CASSSHTGLETQYF. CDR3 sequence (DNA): TGTGCCAGCAGCTCTCACACAGGGCTCGAGACCCAGTACTTC.

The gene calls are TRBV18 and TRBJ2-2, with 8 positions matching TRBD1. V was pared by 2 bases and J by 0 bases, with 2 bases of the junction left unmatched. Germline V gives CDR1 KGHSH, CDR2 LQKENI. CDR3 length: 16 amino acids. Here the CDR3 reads CASSPGTGANTGELFF. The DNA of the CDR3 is TGTGCCAGCTCACCAGGGACAGGCGCGAACACCGGGGAGCTGTTTTTT.

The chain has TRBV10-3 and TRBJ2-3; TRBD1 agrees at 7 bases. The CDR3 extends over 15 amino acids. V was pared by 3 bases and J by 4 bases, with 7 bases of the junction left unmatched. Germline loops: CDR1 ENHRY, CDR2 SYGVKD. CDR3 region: CAISEQGISPDTQYF. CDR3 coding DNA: TGTGCCATCAGTGAACAGGGGATTTCTCCAGATACGCAGTATTTT.

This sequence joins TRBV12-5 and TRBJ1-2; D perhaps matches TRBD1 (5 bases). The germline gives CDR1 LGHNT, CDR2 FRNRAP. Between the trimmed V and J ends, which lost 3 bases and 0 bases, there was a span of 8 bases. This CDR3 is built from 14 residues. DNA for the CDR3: TGTGCTAGTGGTTTAGGGGAGACTAACTATGGCTACACCTTC. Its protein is CASGLGETNYGYTF.

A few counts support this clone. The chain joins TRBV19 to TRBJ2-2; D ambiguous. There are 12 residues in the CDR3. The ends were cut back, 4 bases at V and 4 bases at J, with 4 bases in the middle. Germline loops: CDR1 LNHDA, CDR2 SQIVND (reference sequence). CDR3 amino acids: CASSTITGELFF. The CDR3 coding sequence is TGTGCCAGTAGTACAATCACCGGGGAGCTGTTTTTT.

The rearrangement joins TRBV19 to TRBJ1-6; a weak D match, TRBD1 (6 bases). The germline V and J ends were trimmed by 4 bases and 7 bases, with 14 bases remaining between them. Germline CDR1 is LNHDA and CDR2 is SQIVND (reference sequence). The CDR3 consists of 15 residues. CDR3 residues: CASSTSRGGNSPLHF. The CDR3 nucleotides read TGTGCCAGTAGTACCTCGAGGGGGGGGAATTCACCCCTCCACTTT. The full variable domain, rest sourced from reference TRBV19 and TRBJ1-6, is DGGITQSPKYLFRKEGQNVTLSCEQNLNHDAMYWYRQDPGQGLRLIYYSQIVNDFQKGDIAEGYSVSREKKESFPLTVTSAQKNPTAFYLCASSTSRGGNSPLHFGNGTRLTVT.

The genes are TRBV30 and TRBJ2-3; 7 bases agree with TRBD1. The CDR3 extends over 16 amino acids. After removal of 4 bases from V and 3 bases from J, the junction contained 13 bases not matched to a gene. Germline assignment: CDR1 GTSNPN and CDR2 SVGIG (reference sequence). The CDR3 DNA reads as TGTGCCTGGAATTTTGCAGCGACAGGGTCGACAGATACGCAGTATTTT. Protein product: CAWNFAATGSTDTQYF.

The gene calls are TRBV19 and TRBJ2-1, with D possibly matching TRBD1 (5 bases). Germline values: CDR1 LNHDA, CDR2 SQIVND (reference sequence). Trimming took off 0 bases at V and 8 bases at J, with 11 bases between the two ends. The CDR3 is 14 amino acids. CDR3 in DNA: TGTGCCAGTAGTATAGAGGCTCGCAGGGATGAGCAGTTCTTC. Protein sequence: CASSIEARRDEQFF.

The CDR3 protein is CASSQDRSGSTGELFF. The CDR3 DNA reads as TGTGCCAGCAGCCAAGATAGGAGCGGGAGCACCGGGGAGCTGTTTTTT. This rearrangement joins TRBV4-2 to TRBJ2-2; 8 bases map to TRBD2. The CDR3 is 16 residues long. V lost 0 bases to trimming and J lost 4 bases; unmatched junction nucleotides: 4. Looked up from germline, CDR1 is LGHNA and CDR2 is YNFKEQ.

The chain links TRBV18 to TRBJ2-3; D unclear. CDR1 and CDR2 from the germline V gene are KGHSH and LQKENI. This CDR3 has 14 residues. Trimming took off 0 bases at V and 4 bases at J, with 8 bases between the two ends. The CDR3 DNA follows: TGTGCCAGCTCACCACCCTATGAGGCAGATACGCAGTATTTT. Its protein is CASSPPYEADTQYF.

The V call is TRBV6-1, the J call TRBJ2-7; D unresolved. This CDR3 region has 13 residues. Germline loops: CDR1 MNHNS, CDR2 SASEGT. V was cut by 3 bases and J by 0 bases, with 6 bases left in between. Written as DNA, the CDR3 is TGTGCCAGCAGTGAGACCGCCTCCTACGAGCAGTACTTC. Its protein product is CASSETASYEQYF.

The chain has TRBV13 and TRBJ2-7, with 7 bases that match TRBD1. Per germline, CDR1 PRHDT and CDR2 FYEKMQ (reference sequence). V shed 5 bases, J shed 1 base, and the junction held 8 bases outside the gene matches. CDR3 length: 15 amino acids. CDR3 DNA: TGTGCCAGCAGCCCACAGGACAGGAGTTCCTACGAGCAGTACTTC. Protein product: CASSPQDRSSYEQYF.

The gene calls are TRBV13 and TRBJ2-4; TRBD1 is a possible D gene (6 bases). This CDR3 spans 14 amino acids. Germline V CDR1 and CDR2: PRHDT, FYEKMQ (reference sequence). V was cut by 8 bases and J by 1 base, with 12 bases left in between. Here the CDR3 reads CASALTGAKNIQYF. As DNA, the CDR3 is TGTGCCAGCGCACTCACAGGGGCCAAAAACATTCAGTACTTC. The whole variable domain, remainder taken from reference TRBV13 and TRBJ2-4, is AAGVIQSPRHLIKEKRETATLKCYPIPRHDTVYWYQQGPGQDPQFLISFYEKMQSDKGSIPDRFSAQQFSDYHSELNMSSLELGDSALYFCASALTGAKNIQYFGAGTRLSVL.

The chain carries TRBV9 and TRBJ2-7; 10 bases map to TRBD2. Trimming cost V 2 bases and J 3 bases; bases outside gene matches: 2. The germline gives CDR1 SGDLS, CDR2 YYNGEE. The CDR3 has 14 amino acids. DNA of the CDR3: TGTGCCAGCAGCGTGGGACTAGCGAACTACGAGCAGTACTTC. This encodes CASSVGLANYEQYF.

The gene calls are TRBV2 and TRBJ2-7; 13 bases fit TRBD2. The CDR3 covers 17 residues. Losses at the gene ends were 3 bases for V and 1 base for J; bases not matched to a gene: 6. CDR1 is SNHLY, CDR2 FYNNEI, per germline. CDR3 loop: CASSDTGLAGYSYEQYF. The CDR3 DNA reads TGTGCCAGCAGTGATACGGGACTAGCGGGATATTCCTACGAGCAGTACTTC.

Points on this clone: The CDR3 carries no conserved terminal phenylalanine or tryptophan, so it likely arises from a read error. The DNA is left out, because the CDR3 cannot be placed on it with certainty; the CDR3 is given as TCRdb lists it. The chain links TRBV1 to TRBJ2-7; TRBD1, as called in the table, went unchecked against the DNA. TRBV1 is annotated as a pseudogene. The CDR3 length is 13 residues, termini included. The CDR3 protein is CTSPPGQAYEQYS.

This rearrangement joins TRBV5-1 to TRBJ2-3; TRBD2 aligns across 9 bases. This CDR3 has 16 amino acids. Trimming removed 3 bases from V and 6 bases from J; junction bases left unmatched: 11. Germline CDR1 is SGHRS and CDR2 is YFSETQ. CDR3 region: CASSSIAGEVLDTQYF. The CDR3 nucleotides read TGCGCCAGCAGCTCTATAGCGGGAGAAGTCTTGGATACGCAGTATTTT.

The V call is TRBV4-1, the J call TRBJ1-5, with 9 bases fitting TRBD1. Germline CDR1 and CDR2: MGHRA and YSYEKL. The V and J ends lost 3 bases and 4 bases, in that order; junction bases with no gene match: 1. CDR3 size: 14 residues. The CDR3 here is CASSHGTGNQPQHF. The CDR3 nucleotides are TGCGCCAGCAGCCACGGGACAGGGAATCAGCCCCAGCATTTT.

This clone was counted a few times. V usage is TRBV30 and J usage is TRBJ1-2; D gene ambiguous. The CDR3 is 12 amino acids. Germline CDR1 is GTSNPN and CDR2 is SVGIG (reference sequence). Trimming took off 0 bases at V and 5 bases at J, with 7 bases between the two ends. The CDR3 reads CAWSVGRYGYTF. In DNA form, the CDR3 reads TGTGCCTGGAGTGTGGGCCGGTATGGCTACACCTTC.

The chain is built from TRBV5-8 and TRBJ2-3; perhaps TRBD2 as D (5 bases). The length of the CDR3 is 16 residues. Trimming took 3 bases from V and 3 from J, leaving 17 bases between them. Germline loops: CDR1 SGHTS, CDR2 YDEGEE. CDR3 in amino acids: CASSSTTTAVTDTQYF. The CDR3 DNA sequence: TGTGCCAGCAGCTCCACTACTACAGCGGTGACAGATACGCAGTATTTT. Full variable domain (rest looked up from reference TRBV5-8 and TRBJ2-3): EAGVTQSPTHLIKTRGQQATLRCSPISGHTSVYWYQQALGLGLQFLLWYDEGEERNRGNFPPRFSGRQFPNYSSELNVNALELEDSALYLCASSSTTTAVTDTQYFGPGTRLTVL.

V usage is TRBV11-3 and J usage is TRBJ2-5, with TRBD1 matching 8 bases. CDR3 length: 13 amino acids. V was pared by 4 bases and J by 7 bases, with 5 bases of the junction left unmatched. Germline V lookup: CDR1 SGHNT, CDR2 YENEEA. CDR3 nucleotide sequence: TGTGCCAGCAGCTCCAGGGGGCGCGGGACCCAGTACTTC. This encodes CASSSRGRGTQYF.